These 8 T cell receptor beta chains were all obtained from the same sample, sequenced in a study of T cell responses to AZD1222 COVID-19 vaccine. Profiling relied on immunoSEQ multiplex PCR, and the TCRdb table lists in-frame clones only, not all of them. The sample yields roughly 150,000 clones, around 93% seen once. Specimen: peripheral blood, collected on day 0 of AZD1222 vaccination. These receptors were collected from an adult in good health.

V gene TRBV5-1 combines with J gene TRBJ2-5; TRBD2 might be the D (6 bases). The CDR3 length is 15 residues. The germline V gene has CDR1 SGHRS and CDR2 YFSETQ. V gave up 0 bases and J gave up 0 bases, with 9 bases separating them. The CDR3 spells CASSLALAYQETQYF. The CDR3 coding sequence is TGCGCCAGCAGCTTGGCTCTAGCGTACCAAGAGACCCAGTACTTC.

On this clone itself: This sample also contains other DNA sequences that code for the same CDR3. The V gene is TRBV5-8, the J gene TRBJ1-3; the D gene is possibly TRBD1 (6 bases). This CDR3 comprises 14 residues. Germline values: CDR1 SGHTS, CDR2 YDEGEE. Between the trimmed V and J ends, which lost 4 bases and 1 base, there was a span of 9 bases. DNA for the CDR3: TGTGCCAGCAGCCCCAGGGGATCTGGAAACACCATATATTTT. Protein product: CASSPRGSGNTIYF.

The chain links TRBV9 to TRBJ2-2; 7 bases map to TRBD2. Germline V lookup: CDR1 SGDLS, CDR2 YYNGEE. The CDR3 extends over 17 amino acids. Trimming took 0 bases from V and 3 from J; bases not matched to a gene: 8. DNA of the CDR3: TGTGCCAGCAGCGTAGCTCAGAGGAGCGGGGACACCGGGGAGCTGTTTTTT. Its translation: CASSVAQRSGDTGELFF.

The chain joins TRBV11-2 to TRBJ1-1; tentative D call: TRBD1 (6 bases). Per the germline V gene, CDR1 is SGHAT and CDR2 is FQNNGV. This CDR3 contains 16 residues. V lost 5 bases and J 1 base, leaving 17 bases between the germline ends. The CDR3 is CASSPRGDIPNTEAFF. DNA for the CDR3: TGTGCCAGCAGCCCCAGAGGGGACATTCCGAACACTGAAGCTTTCTTT.

This chain links TRBV29-1 with TRBJ2-2; 8 bases map to TRBD1. Losses at the gene ends were 7 bases for V and 4 bases for J; bases not matched to a gene: 11. Germline V gene data show CDR1 as SQVTM and CDR2 as ANQGSEA. The CDR3 totals 15 residues. The DNA for the CDR3 is TGCAGCGCAAACGGGGCAGGGGGCAGCACCGGGGAGCTGTTTTTT. It encodes CSANGAGGSTGELFF.

The chain couples TRBV7-9 to TRBJ1-6; TRBD1 might be the D (5 bases). Trimming took 3 bases from V and 0 from J, leaving 9 bases between them. The CDR3 is 16 residues long. Germline loops: CDR1 SEHNR, CDR2 FQNEAQ (reference sequence). CDR3 nucleotides: TGTGCCAGCAGCTTGGGGGGGAGCTCCTATAATTCACCCCTCCACTTT. This sequence encodes CASSLGGSSYNSPLHF.

V gene TRBV12-3 or TRBV12-4 combines with J gene TRBJ1-5, with no clear D. CDR3 length equals 12 residues. V gave up 3 bases and J gave up 6 bases, with 6 bases separating them. The CDR3 DNA sequence: TGTGCCAGCAGTTTTGGTTCTCAGCCCCAGCATTTT. This translates into CASSFGSQPQHF.

This sequence joins TRBV11-2 and TRBJ2-1; 8 bases fit TRBD2. The germline gives CDR1 SGHAT, CDR2 FQNNGV. V dropped 0 bases and J dropped 2; count of bases not matched to a gene: 6. The CDR3 runs 17 residues. The CDR3 sequence: CASSLDGAGGTYNEQFF. The CDR3 DNA reads as TGTGCCAGCAGCTTAGATGGTGCGGGAGGTACCTACAATGAGCAGTTCTTC.